This TCR beta chain comes out of a study of immune heterogeneity within non-small cell lung tumors. Study results and caveats: Individual patients' high-frequency T-cell receptor beta clonotypes were largely distinct from one another. Local tumor mutational burden correlated moderately but significantly with local T-cell clonality (R 0.3 to 0.4).

Multiplex PCR amplified the TCR beta CDR3 region. Its first round ran for roughly 10 cycles with 32 V and 13 J primers. TCRdb re-called the multiplex PCR reads with MiXCR, one entry per CDR3 protein. The sample includes approximately 20,000 distinct CDR3 sequences, 25% to 35% seen only once; the top ten take 3.5% to 4.5%. This CDR3 is built from 14 residues. From germline, CDR1 is LGHDT and CDR2 YNNKEL (reference sequence). At about 600 ng per sample, bulk tumor genomic DNA provided the template. Surgeons took several biopsies per primary tumor, spaced far apart, during surgery. Each patient presented with untreated, newly diagnosed non-small cell lung cancer and received curative surgery. Samples were obtained from newly diagnosed non-small cell lung cancer patients who were having surgery with curative intent. In regard to this clonotype: The antigen is not known. Mismatch with germline at one junction end may stem from a read error.

The TCR comes from a man aged 35 to 55 with non-small cell lung cancer. The specimen sequenced was lung tumor tissue. The V and J genes are TRBV3-1 and TRBJ2-7; D tentatively reads TRBD1 or TRBD2 (6 bases each). This chain's CDR3 is CASSQGIGGYEEYF. DNA for the CDR3: TGTGCCAGCAGCCAAGGGATCGGGGGCTACGAGGAGTACTTC.